These T cell receptor beta chains were read from a single sample in a study of T-cell reconstitution after alpha-beta-depleted transplantation in children. TCRdb re-analysed the PCR reads in MiXCR, keeping a single row per CDR3 protein. The table shows approximately 490,000 distinct CDR3 sequences, with about 12% occurring only once. Sample: PBMCs from the stem cell graft donor, taken from the stem cell graft. These receptors all stem from a human donor who donated a stem cell graft to a child with combined immunodeficiency. Each CDR3 is given with its conserved first and last residue. The D gene is left open where the match is weak. Clone size is shown for a subset of rows, as once, few, many or a class of expanded clone.

J gene | V gene | D gene | clone size | CDR3 protein | CDR3 DNA
TRBJ2-5 | TRBV18 | NA | NA | CASSPPFNLQETQYF | TGTGCCAGCTCACCCCCTTTTAATCTCCAAGAGACCCAGTACTTC
TRBJ1-1 | TRBV7-6 | TRBD1 | few | CASSLLTGEDTEAFF | TGTGCCAGCAGCTTACTGACAGGGGAGGACACTGAAGCTTTCTTT
TRBJ2-1 | TRBV20-1 | NA | NA | CSATPNEQFF | TGCAGTGCTACCCCAAATGAGCAGTTCTTC
TRBJ2-7 | TRBV14 | NA | many | CASARSNSYEQYF | TGTGCCAGCGCAAGGTCCAACTCCTACGAGCAGTACTTC
TRBJ2-5 | TRBV12-3/TRBV12-4 | NA | many | CASSSYKETQYF | TGTGCCAGCAGTTCCTACAAGGAGACCCAGTACTTC
TRBJ2-3 | TRBV20-1 | NA | NA | CSARPGLLTYF | TGCAGTGCTCGACCGGGACTCCTAACGTATTTT
TRBJ1-4 | TRBV28 | NA | NA | CASRPTNGIRGEKLFF | TGTGCCAGCAGACCAACGAACGGGATAAGGGGTGAAAAACTGTTTTTT
TRBJ2-7 | TRBV29-1 | NA | many | CSVVRGVGEQYF | TGCAGCGTTGTACGAGGAGTTGGCGAGCAGTACTTC
TRBJ2-3 | TRBV6-1 | TRBD2 | few | CASSQGSSGAFTDTQYF | TGTGCCAGCTCCCAAGGGTCTAGCGGGGCCTTCACAGATACGCAGTATTTT
TRBJ1-6 | TRBV5-1 | TRBD1 | few | CASSLQGTGNSPLHF | TGCGCCAGCAGCTTACAGGGGACGGGGAATTCACCCCTCCACTTT
TRBJ1-1 | TRBV7-9 | NA | many | CASSLRGMGTEAFF | TGTGCCAGCAGCTTACGGGGAATGGGCACTGAAGCTTTCTTT
TRBJ1-1 | TRBV27 | NA | many | CASKFLGANTEAFF | TGTGCCAGCAAGTTTCTCGGGGCGAACACTGAAGCTTTCTTT
TRBJ2-3 | TRBV5-1 | TRBD2 | many | CASSSRSIAGSTDTQYF | TGCGCCAGCAGCTCTCGGAGTATAGCGGGAAGCACAGATACGCAGTATTTT
TRBJ2-7 | TRBV6-1 | TRBD1 | NA | CAIRNTGGVYEQYF | TGTGCCATCAGGAATACAGGGGGCGTCTACGAGCAGTACTTC
TRBJ2-7 | TRBV12-3/TRBV12-4 | TRBD1 | few | CASSPTRQGSEQYF | TGTGCCAGCAGTCCTACCCGACAGGGTTCCGAGCAGTACTTC